This TCR beta chain was obtained from a study of T cells after yellow fever vaccination. Generation of TCR cDNA used 5'RACE template switching (which added a universal primer site and UMIs). TCRdb processed the 5' RACE reads anew with MiXCR; each CDR3 protein has one entry. The sample holds approximately 120,000 distinct CDR3 sequences; more than 6% are singletons and the top ten take around 2.6%. This clonotype was counted at least ten times. Its antigen is unknown. Study results and caveats: Abundant bulk-derived clonotypes could contaminate FACS-sorted repertoires. The secondary response peaked faster, at day 5 versus 15, but was weaker. Only a small proportion of the clonotypes turned up in both the CD4 and the CD8 compartments, likely arising from convergent recombination.

Unmatched junction bases numbered 9, after V lost 6 bases and J lost 1 base. Germline-derived CDR1 and CDR2 are SGHAT and FQDESV (reference sequence). This CDR3 has 17 residues. The input for sequencing was CD4+ T cells sorted from PBMCs, taken 10 days after the first yellow fever vaccination. This receptor was identified in a man aged 18 to 35 who received the YFV17D yellow fever vaccine. J is TRBJ1-1 and V is TRBV11-1; 12 bases are a match to TRBD1. CDR3 in DNA: TGTGCCAGCAGATGGGACAGGGGGCGCGATCGGAACACTGAAGCTTTCTTT. Residues: CASRWDRGRDRNTEAFF.